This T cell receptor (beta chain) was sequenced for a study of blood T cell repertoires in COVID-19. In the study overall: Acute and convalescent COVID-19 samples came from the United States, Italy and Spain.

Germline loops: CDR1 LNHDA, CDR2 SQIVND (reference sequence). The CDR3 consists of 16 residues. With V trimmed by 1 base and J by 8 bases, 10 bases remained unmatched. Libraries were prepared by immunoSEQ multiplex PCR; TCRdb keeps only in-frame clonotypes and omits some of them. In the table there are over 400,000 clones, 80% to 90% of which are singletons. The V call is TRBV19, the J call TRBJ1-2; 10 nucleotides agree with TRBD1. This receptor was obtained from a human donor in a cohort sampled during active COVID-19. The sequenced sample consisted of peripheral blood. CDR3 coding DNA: TGTGCCAGTAGTATAGCTTTCTTCGGGACAGGGGCCGGCTACACCTTC. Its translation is CASSIAFFGTGAGYTF.